The TCR beta chain under discussion was sequenced for a study of human T cells and chemical hapten exposure. Time point noted: pre-sensitization, week 0. Treatment specified: therapeutic diphenylcyclopropenone sensitization with weekly scalp DPC. V trimming: 8 bases; J trimming: 1 base; junction bases outside the gene matches: 9. Germline V gene sequence: CDR1 SGHVS, CDR2 FQNEAQ. The CDR3 runs 16 residues. TCRdb reanalysed the RACE reads using MiXCR and keeps one entry per CDR3 protein. Altogether 350,000 to 400,000 distinct CDR3 sequences are present, roughly 4.6% being singletons, with the ten largest covering 2.5% to 3%. This clonotype came up many times.

The source of this sequence is a woman aged 50 to 60 with alopecia areata. Some clones in this sample may be carry-over from other donors' samples. The sample was whole blood, taken in connection with sensitization to the hapten diphenylcyclopropenone (DPC). The chain has TRBV7-8 and TRBJ2-2; 8 bases agree with TRBD2. CDR3 DNA sequence: TGTGCCAGCTATCGCAGCGGGGGCCGGAACACCGGGGAGCTGTTTTTT. As protein: CASYRSGGRNTGELFF.